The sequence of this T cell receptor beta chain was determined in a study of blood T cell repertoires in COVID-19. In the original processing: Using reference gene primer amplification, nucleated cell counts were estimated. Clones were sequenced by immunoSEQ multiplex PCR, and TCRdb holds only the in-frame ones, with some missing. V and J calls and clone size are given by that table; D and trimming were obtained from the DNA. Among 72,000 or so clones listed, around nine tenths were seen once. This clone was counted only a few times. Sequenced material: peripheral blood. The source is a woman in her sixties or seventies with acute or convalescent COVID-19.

CDR3 nucleotides: TGTGCCAGCAGTGAGCTTCGGGCTGGGGCCAACGTCCTGACTTTC. Its protein product is CASSELRAGANVLTF. The chain uses TRBV2 and TRBJ2-6, with D hard to call. The CDR3 runs to 15 residues. V was cut by 3 bases and J by 2 bases, with 8 bases left in between. Germline loops: CDR1 SNHLY, CDR2 FYNNEI.